The 19 T cell receptor beta chains presented below share a single source sample, sequenced in a study of blood T cell repertoires in COVID-19 (dated by TCRdb to about 2020). Library method: the immunoSEQ multiplex PCR assay. TCRdb retrieved this table from immuneACCESS and kept in-frame rearrangements only. Not all clones are present; in checked studies, unresolved V genes account for under half, and no reason is known for the remainder. This sample is represented by a few hundred thousand clones; 80% to 90% of them were singletons. Of the sample, about 2% falls within the top ten clones. The sequenced sample was PBMCs or T cells enriched from blood (not recorded which). Receptor source: a man aged 30 to 39 who had recovered from COVID-19.

The CDR3: CASSFGTTYGYTF. The CDR3 DNA reads as TGCGCCAGCAGCTTTGGGACAACCTATGGCTACACCTTC. The chain recombines TRBV5-1 with TRBJ1-2, with D perhaps TRBD1 (6 bases). The V gene's germline CDR1 is SGHRS and CDR2 YFSETQ. V lost 2 bases and J 4 bases, leaving 9 bases between the germline ends. This CDR3 is built from 13 residues.

This clone appeared once. Other DNA sequences of this sample code for an identical CDR3. This sequence joins TRBV18 and TRBJ2-7, with 11 bases identical to TRBD1. Germline values: CDR1 KGHSH, CDR2 LQKENI. This CDR3 comprises 14 residues. Trimming cost V 2 bases and J 3 bases; bases outside gene matches: 0. CDR3 in amino acids: CASSPGTGGYEQYF. In DNA form, the CDR3 reads TGTGCCAGCTCACCAGGGACAGGGGGCTACGAGCAGTACTTC.

The chain couples TRBV5-4 to TRBJ2-1; TRBD1 is a possible D gene (5 bases). Germline-derived CDR1 and CDR2 are SGHNT and YYREEE (reference sequence). The ends were cut back, 4 bases at V and 4 bases at J, with 15 bases in the middle. CDR3 length equals 15 residues. The CDR3 nucleotides read TGTGCCAGCAGCGATAGACAGAGAACTTACAATGAGCAGTTCTTC. Translating it yields CASSDRQRTYNEQFF.

The chain has TRBV6-6 and TRBJ1-6, with 9 bases fitting TRBD1. The CDR3 runs 15 residues. Germline-derived CDR1 and CDR2 are MNHNY and SVGAGI (reference sequence). V gave up 6 bases and J gave up 1 base; unmatched junction bases: 1. In DNA, the CDR3 is TGTGCCAGCAGGGGACAGGGATCCTATAATTCACCCCTCCACTTT. It yields the protein CASRGQGSYNSPLHF.

This clone was detected only a few times. The chain couples TRBV6-5 to TRBJ2-7; D possibly corresponds to TRBD1 (5 bases). Germline V CDR1 and CDR2: MNHEY, SVGAGI. Deletions cut 11 bases from V and 0 bases from J, with 14 bases between. The CDR3 extends over 13 amino acids. In DNA, the CDR3 is TGTGCCTCCGCCAGACAGAGCTCCTACGAGCAGTACTTC. It translates to CASARQSSYEQYF.

The chain couples TRBV2 to TRBJ1-6; a possible D gene is TRBD1 (6 bases). CDR1 and CDR2 (germline): SNHLY, FYNNEI. The V end lost 5 bases, the J end lost 10 bases, and 9 bases lay between the germline ends. This CDR3 has 12 amino acids. The DNA for the CDR3 is TGTGCCAGCAGTTCAGGGGTCTCACCCCTCCACTTT. Amino acid sequence: CASSSGVSPLHF.

CDR3 DNA sequence: TGTGCCAGCAGCCCAGGGGCGGCATCCTACAATGAGCAGTTCTTC. Translation: CASSPGAASYNEQFF. The V call is TRBV9, the J call TRBJ2-1; maybe TRBD1 (6 bases). The CDR3 length is 15 residues. Germline V lookup: CDR1 SGDLS, CDR2 YYNGEE. Trimming shortened V by 4 bases and J by 1 base, and 12 bases separated the two germline ends.

The CDR3 region has the DNA TGTGCCAGCAGCTGGGGGGAGAACTATGGCTACACCTTC. Translating it yields CASSWGENYGYTF. The rearrangement joins TRBV7-9 to TRBJ1-2; D is perhaps TRBD1 (5 bases). Germline V gene data show CDR1 as SEHNR and CDR2 as FQNEAQ (reference sequence). The CDR3 covers 13 residues. The V end was cut by 4 bases, the J end by 2 bases, with 8 bases between.

The chain is built from TRBV27 and TRBJ1-1; D may be TRBD1 (6 bases). The length of the CDR3 is 16 residues. The V and J ends lost 4 bases and 1 base respectively, with 16 bases between them. Germline loops: CDR1 MNHEY, CDR2 SMNVEV (reference sequence). CDR3 in amino acids: CASSSPYREGNTEAFF. The DNA of the CDR3 is TGTGCCAGCAGTTCACCCTACAGGGAGGGGAACACTGAAGCTTTCTTT.

The rearrangement uses TRBV7-2 and TRBJ2-2; 8 nucleotides agree with TRBD1. Germline CDR1 is SGHTA and CDR2 is FQGNSA. There are 14 residues in the CDR3. V shed 5 bases and J 4 bases; nucleotides not matched to a gene: 3. The DNA for the CDR3 is TGTGCCAGCAGCCTAACAGGGGGCACCGGGGAGCTGTTTTTT. This sequence encodes CASSLTGGTGELFF.

J is TRBJ1-1 and V is TRBV30; D is possibly TRBD1 (5 bases). The CDR3 totals 15 residues. Germline values: CDR1 GTSNPN, CDR2 SVGIG (reference sequence). With 2 bases removed from V and 3 bases from J, the gap between germline ends came to 16 bases. CDR3 DNA: TGTGCCTGGAGTCGGGCCGGGGGAGTTGACACTGAAGCTTTCTTT. Its protein product is CAWSRAGGVDTEAFF. The full variable domain, rest sourced from reference TRBV30 and TRBJ1-1, is SQTIHQWPATLVQPVGSPLSLECTVEGTSNPNLYWYRQAAGRGLQLLFYSVGIGQISSEVPQNLSASRPQDRQFILSSKKLLLSDSGFYLCAWSRAGGVDTEAFFGQGTRLTVV.

The chain employs TRBV12-3 or TRBV12-4 and TRBJ1-4, with 8 bases that match TRBD1. V was pared by 6 bases and J by 8 bases, with 5 bases of the junction left unmatched. CDR3 length equals 13 residues. The CDR3 nucleotides read TGTGCCAGCAGGAGGACAGGGTCCGAAAAACTGTTTTTT. This codes for CASRRTGSEKLFF.

The gene calls are TRBV5-4 and TRBJ2-2, with 10 bases lining up with TRBD1. The CDR3 extends over 16 amino acids. In germline, CDR1 is SGHNT, CDR2 YYREEE (reference sequence). The V and J ends lost 3 bases and 5 bases, in that order; junction bases with no gene match: 7. CDR3 DNA: TGTGCCAGCAGCTCTCCGGGACAGGGGAGAACCGGGGAGCTGTTTTTT. Protein product: CASSSPGQGRTGELFF.

This clone was recorded once. The chain employs TRBV6-5 and TRBJ2-2; maybe TRBD1 (6 bases). The CDR3 extends over 15 amino acids. V lost 7 bases and J lost 0, with 12 bases in between. Per germline, CDR1 MNHEY and CDR2 SVGAGI. CDR3 nucleotides: TGTGCCAGCACCGCGCACAGGGCGAACACCGGGGAGCTGTTTTTT. It yields the protein CASTAHRANTGELFF.

The V call is TRBV12-5, the J call TRBJ1-6; D unclear. V shed 1 base and J shed 6 bases, with 13 bases lying between them. The V gene's germline CDR1 is LGHNT and CDR2 FRNRAP. CDR3 length: 16 amino acids. The CDR3 DNA reads as TGTGCTAGTGGTTTGGCACGAAACGAGGGTAATTCACCCCTCCACTTT. Amino acids: CASGLARNEGNSPLHF.

This clone has more than one count but fewer than ten. The rearrangement uses TRBV11-3 and TRBJ2-1, with TRBD2 matching 9 bases. Germline assignment: CDR1 SGHNT and CDR2 YENEEA. CDR3 length equals 13 residues. J lost 8 bases, V lost 5 bases, and 4 bases had no gene match. The CDR3 loop is CASSPGTSYEQFF. The CDR3 nucleotides are TGTGCCAGCAGCCCTGGGACTAGCTATGAGCAGTTCTTC.

This chain uses TRBV6-5 with TRBJ1-2, with TRBD1 identical over 7 bases. CDR1 and CDR2 (germline): MNHEY, SVGAGI. With 1 base clipped from V and 1 base from J, the junction kept 0 bases outside the gene matches. The CDR3 is made up of 14 amino acids. The CDR3 nucleotides are TGTGCCAGCAGTTACTACAGGGGTAACTATGGCTACACCTTC. It translates to CASSYYRGNYGYTF.

This chain links TRBV12-3 or TRBV12-4 with TRBJ2-3, with D hard to call. V was clipped by 2 bases and J by 5 bases, with 5 bases between them. There are 12 residues in the CDR3. The CDR3 spells CASSLYVDTQYF. CDR3 DNA sequence: TGTGCCAGCAGTTTATATGTAGATACGCAGTATTTT.

The chain uses TRBV7-2 and TRBJ2-7; 11 nucleotides agree with TRBD1. Germline V CDR1 and CDR2: SGHTA, FQGNSA. The CDR3 length is 17 residues. Germline trimming cut 5 bases from V and 3 bases from J; bases unmatched to any gene: 12. As DNA, the CDR3 is TGTGCCAGCAGCCCCAGACGGGGACAGGGGGTTAGCTACGAGCAGTACTTC. Protein sequence: CASSPRRGQGVSYEQYF.